These 9 T cell receptor beta chains were all obtained from the same sample, sequenced in a study of T cells in Graves' hyperthyroidism and ophthalmopathy. Amplification of TCR beta CDR3 regions was performed using RNA transcripts as template. Primed by the HTBI set, a first-round RT-PCR was run on the TCR CDR3. TCRdb reanalysed the multiplex PCR reads using MiXCR and keeps one entry per CDR3 protein. Among approximately 610,000 distinct CDR3 sequences listed, roughly 14% were seen once. Sequences were obtained from blood. The receptors were sampled from a woman aged 35 to 49 with Graves' ophthalmopathy.

This clonotype turned up a few times. The chain has TRBV12-3 or TRBV12-4 and TRBJ2-4; D gene uncertain. V lost 5 bases and J lost 0, with 11 bases in between. This CDR3 region has 15 residues. The CDR3 DNA reads as TGTGCCAGCAGTCCCAAGTGGGGAGCCAAAAACATTCAGTACTTC. Protein: CASSPKWGAKNIQYF.

This rearrangement joins TRBV7-2 to TRBJ2-7, with a possible D match to TRBD2 (5 bases). Trimming cost V 0 bases and J 7 bases, with 13 bases left between them. Germline loops: CDR1 SGHTA, CDR2 FQGNSA. The CDR3 contains 14 residues. As DNA, the CDR3 is TGTGCCAGCAGCTTAGCGGGAGATTTTCGGGAGCAGTACTTC. Translating gives CASSLAGDFREQYF. Full variable domain (rest looked up from reference TRBV7-2 and TRBJ2-7): GAGVSQSPSNKVTEKGKDVELRCDPISGHTALYWYRQSLGQGLEFLIYFQGNSAPDKSGLPSDRFSAERTGGSVSTLTIQRTQQEDSAVYLCASSLAGDFREQYFGPGTRLTVT.

The V and J genes are TRBV27 and TRBJ1-3; D call uncertain. V dropped 8 bases and J dropped 3 bases, with 8 bases sitting between them. This CDR3 spans 12 amino acids. The germline V gene has CDR1 MNHEY and CDR2 SMNVEV (reference sequence). The CDR3 DNA reads as TGTGCCAGCGAGGGTCTTGGAAACACCATATATTTT. It is translated as CASEGLGNTIYF.

V is TRBV6-5 and J is TRBJ1-1, with D possibly matching TRBD1 (6 bases). This CDR3 has 15 residues. From germline, CDR1 is MNHEY and CDR2 SVGAGI. The V gene lost 2 bases and the J gene lost 2 bases, with 12 bases spanning the gap. The DNA for the CDR3 is TGTGCCAGCAGTTACCTCGACAGGTTTAACACTGAAGCTTTCTTT. It is translated as CASSYLDRFNTEAFF.

This clonotype was seen ten or more times. The chain uses TRBV12-3 or TRBV12-4 and TRBJ1-6; D not certain. This CDR3 contains 12 residues. V gave up 2 bases and J gave up 10 bases, with 6 bases separating them. The CDR3 DNA follows: TGTGCCAGCAGTTTACGGCGGTCACCCCTCCACTTT. This codes for CASSLRRSPLHF.

The chain employs TRBV12-3 or TRBV12-4 and TRBJ2-7, with 7 bases that match TRBD1. CDR3 length: 15 residues. Losses at the gene ends were 6 bases for V and 5 bases for J; bases not matched to a gene: 13. CDR3 nucleotide sequence: TGTGCCAGCAGCCCGAGATTTCAGGGGGTCCACGAGCAGTACTTC. Translating it yields CASSPRFQGVHEQYF.

This clonotype has at least ten counts. The V gene is TRBV20-1, the J gene TRBJ2-7; the match to TRBD1 covers 10 bases. Looked up from germline, CDR1 is DFQATT and CDR2 is SNEGSKA (reference sequence). This CDR3 is 15 amino acids long. J was trimmed by 7 bases and V by 0 bases; bases with no gene match: 9. CDR3 nucleotides: TGCAGTGCTAGAGATTCGTTTGGACAGGGGGGTGAGCAGTACTTC. It specifies CSARDSFGQGGEQYF.

The table lists this clonotype with a few counts. The chain couples TRBV10-3 to TRBJ1-2; 8 bases are a match to TRBD1. The germline V gene encodes CDR1 ENHRY and CDR2 SYGVKD. The V segment lost 0 bases and the J segment 4 bases; nucleotides outside the gene matches: 4. CDR3 length: 15 amino acids. The CDR3 reads CAISESGGQAYGYTF. CDR3 sequence (DNA): TGTGCCATCAGTGAGTCCGGGGGACAGGCCTATGGCTACACCTTC.

This clonotype has more than one count but fewer than ten. At one boundary the junction diverges from the germline segment, which might be a read error. J is TRBJ1-2 and V is TRBV7-9; D may be TRBD1 (6 bases). The V gene's germline CDR1 is SEHNR and CDR2 FQNEAQ (reference sequence). This CDR3 is 15 amino acids long. CDR3 region: CASSLGQAVGNGHTF. CDR3 sequence (DNA): TGTGCCAGCAGCTTAGGACAGGCAGTCGGGAATGGCCACACCTTC.